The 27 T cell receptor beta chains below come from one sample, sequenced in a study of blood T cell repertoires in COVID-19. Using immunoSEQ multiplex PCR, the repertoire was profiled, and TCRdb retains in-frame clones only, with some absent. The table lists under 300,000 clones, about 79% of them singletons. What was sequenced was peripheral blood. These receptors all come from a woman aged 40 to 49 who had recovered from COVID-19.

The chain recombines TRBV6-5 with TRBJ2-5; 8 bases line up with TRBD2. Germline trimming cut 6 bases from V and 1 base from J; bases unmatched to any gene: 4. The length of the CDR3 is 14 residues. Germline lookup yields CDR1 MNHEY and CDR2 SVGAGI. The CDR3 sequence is CASSGTSFQETQYF. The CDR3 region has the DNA TGTGCCAGCAGCGGGACTAGTTTCCAAGAGACCCAGTACTTC.

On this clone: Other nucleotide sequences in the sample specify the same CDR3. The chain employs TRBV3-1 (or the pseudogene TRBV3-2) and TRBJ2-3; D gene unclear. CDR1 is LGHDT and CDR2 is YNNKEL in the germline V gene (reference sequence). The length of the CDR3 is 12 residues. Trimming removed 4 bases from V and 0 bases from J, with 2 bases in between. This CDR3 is CASSLSTDTQYF. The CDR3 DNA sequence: TGTGCCAGCAGCCTAAGCACAGATACGCAGTATTTT.

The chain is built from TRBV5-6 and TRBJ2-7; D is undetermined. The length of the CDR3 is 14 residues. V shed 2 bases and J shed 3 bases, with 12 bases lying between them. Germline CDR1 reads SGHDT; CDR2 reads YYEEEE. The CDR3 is CASSFDSLSYEQYF. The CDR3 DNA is TGTGCCAGCAGCTTTGATTCCCTCAGCTACGAGCAGTACTTC.

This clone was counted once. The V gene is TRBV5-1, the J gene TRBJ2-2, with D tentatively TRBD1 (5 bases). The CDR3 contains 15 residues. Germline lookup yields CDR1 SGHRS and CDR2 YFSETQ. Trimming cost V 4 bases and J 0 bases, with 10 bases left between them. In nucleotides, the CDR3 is TGCGCCAGCAGCCCAGGACATTCGAACACCGGGGAGCTGTTTTTT. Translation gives CASSPGHSNTGELFF.

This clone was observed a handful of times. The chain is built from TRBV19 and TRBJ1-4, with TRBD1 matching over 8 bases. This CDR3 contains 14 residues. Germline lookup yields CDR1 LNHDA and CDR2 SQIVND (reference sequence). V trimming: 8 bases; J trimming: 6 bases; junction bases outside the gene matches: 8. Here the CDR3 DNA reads TGTGCCAGTTCAGACAGGGGCGCCGATGAAAAACTGTTTTTT. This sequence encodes CASSDRGADEKLFF.

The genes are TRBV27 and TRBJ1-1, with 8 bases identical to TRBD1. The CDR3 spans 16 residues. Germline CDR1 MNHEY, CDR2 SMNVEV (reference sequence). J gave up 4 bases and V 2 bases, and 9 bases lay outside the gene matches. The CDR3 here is CASSLDLDRVTTEAFF. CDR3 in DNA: TGTGCCAGCAGTTTAGATTTGGACAGGGTTACCACTGAAGCTTTCTTT.

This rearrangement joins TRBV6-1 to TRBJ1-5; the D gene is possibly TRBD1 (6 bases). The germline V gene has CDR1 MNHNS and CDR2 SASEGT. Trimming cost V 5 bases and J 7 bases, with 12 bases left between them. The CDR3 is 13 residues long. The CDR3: CASSTQGSQPQHF. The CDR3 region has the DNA TGTGCCAGCAGTACACAGGGTAGCCAGCCCCAGCATTTT.

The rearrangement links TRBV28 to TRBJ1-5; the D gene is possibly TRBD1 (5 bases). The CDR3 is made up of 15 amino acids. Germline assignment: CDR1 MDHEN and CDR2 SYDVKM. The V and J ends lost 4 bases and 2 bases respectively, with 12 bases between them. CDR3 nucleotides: TGTGCCAGCAGTTCTACGGGACTCGGCAATCAGCCCCAGCATTTT. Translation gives CASSSTGLGNQPQHF. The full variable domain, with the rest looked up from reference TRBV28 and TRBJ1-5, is DVKVTQSSRYLVKRTGEKVFLECVQDMDHENMFWYRQDPGLGLRLIYFSYDVKMKEKGDIPEGYSVSREKKERFSLILESASTNQTSMYLCASSSTGLGNQPQHFGDGTRLSIL.

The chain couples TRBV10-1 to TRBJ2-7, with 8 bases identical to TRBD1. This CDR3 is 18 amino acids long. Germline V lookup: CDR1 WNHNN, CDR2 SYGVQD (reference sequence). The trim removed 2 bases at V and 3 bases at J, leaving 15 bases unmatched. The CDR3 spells CASSEALGVRGRVYEQYF. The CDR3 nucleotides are TGCGCCAGCAGTGAGGCACTAGGGGTCAGGGGGCGCGTCTACGAGCAGTACTTC.

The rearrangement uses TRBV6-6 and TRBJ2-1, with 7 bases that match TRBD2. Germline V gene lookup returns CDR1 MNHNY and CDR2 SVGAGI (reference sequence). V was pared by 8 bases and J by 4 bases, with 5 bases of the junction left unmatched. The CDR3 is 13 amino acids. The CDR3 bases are TGTGCCAGCCAACGGGGGGAATACAATGAGCAGTTCTTC. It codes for CASQRGEYNEQFF.

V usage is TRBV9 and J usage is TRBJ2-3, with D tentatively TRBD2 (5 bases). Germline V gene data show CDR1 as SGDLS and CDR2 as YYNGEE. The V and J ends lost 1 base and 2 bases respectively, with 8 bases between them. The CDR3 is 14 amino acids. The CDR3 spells CASSVYGDTDTQYF. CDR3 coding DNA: TGTGCCAGCAGCGTATACGGGGACACAGATACGCAGTATTTT.

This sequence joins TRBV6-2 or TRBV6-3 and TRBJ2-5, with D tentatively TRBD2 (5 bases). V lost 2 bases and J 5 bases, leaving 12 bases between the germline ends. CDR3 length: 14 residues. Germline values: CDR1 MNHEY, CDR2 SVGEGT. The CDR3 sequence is CASSYAAGKETQYF. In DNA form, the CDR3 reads TGTGCCAGCAGTTACGCGGCCGGGAAGGAGACCCAGTACTTC.

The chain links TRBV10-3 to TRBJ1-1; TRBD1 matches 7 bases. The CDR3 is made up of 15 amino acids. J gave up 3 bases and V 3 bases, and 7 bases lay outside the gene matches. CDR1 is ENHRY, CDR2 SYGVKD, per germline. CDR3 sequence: CAISELGGKDTEAFF. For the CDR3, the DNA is TGTGCCATCAGTGAATTAGGGGGCAAAGACACTGAAGCTTTCTTT.

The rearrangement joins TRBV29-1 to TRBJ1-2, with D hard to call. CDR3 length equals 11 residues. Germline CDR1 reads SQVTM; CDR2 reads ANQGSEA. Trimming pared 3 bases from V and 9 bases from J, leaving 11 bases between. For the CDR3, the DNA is TGCAGCGTTGAGATCGTAGATAGCTACACCTTC. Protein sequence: CSVEIVDSYTF.

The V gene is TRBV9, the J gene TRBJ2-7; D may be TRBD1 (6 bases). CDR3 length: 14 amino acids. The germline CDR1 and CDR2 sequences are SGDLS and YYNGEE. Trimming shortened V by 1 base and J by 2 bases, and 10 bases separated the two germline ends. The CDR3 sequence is CASSVTGTAYEQYF. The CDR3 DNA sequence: TGTGCCAGCAGCGTAACAGGGACGGCCTACGAGCAGTACTTC. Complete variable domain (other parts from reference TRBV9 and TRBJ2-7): DSGVTQTPKHLITATGQRVTLRCSPRSGDLSVYWYQQSLDQGLQFLIQYYNGEERAKGNILERFSAQQFPDLHSELNLSSLELGDSALYFCASSVTGTAYEQYFGPGTRLTVT.

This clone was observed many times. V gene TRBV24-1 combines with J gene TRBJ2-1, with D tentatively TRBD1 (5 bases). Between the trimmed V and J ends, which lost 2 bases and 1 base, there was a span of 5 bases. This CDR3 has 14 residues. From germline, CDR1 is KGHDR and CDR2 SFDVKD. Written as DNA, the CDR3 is TGTGCCACCAGTGATTCAGGGTCCTACAATGAGCAGTTCTTC. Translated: CATSDSGSYNEQFF.

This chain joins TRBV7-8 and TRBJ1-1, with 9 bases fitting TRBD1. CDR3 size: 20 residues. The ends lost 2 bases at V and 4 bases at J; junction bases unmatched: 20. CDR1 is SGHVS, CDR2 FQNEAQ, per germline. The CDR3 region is CASSLRGQGQGSGYGTEAFF. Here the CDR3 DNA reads TGTGCCAGCAGCTTAAGGGGTCAGGGACAGGGTTCTGGGTACGGCACTGAAGCTTTCTTT.

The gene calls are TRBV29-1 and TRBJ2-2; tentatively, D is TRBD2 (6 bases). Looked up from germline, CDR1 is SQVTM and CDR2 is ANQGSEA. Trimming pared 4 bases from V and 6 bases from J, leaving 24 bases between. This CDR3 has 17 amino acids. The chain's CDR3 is CSVADNGQSGEAGELFF. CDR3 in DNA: TGCAGCGTTGCCGATAATGGGCAATCGGGGGAGGCCGGGGAGCTGTTTTTT.

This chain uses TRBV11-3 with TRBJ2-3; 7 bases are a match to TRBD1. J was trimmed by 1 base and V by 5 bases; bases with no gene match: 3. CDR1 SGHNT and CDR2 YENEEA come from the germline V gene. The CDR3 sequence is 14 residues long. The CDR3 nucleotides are TGTGCCAGCAGCCGACAGGGCGGCACAGATACGCAGTATTTT. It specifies CASSRQGGTDTQYF.

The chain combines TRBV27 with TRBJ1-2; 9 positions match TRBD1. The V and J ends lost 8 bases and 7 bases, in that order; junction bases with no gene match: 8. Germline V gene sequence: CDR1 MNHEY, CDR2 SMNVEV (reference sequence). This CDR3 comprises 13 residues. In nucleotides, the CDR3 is TGTGCCAGCCAATTACAGGGGGCGAGTGGCTACACCTTC. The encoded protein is CASQLQGASGYTF.

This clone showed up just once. The CDR3 sequence: CASSESPGRPQHF. In DNA, the CDR3 is TGCGCCAGCAGTGAGTCTCCCGGTCGGCCCCAGCATTTT. The chain combines TRBV10-1 with TRBJ1-5; no definite D call. Germline assignment: CDR1 WNHNN and CDR2 SYGVQD (reference sequence). V lost 0 bases, J lost 9 bases, and 9 bases lay in between. The CDR3 consists of 13 residues.

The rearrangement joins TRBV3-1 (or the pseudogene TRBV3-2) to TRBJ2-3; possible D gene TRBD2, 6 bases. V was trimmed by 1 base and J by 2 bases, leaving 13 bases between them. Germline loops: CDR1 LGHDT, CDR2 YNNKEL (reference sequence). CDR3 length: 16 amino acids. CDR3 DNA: TGTGCCAGCAGCCAAGTGGGCGGGGTAAACACAGATACGCAGTATTTT. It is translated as CASSQVGGVNTDTQYF.

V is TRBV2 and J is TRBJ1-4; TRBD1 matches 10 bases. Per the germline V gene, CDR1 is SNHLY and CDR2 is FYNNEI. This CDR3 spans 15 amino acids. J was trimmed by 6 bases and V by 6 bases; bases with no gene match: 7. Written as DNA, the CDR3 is TGTGCCAGCAGGGTCGACAGGGGGCGGGATGAAAAACTGTTTTTT. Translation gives CASRVDRGRDEKLFF.

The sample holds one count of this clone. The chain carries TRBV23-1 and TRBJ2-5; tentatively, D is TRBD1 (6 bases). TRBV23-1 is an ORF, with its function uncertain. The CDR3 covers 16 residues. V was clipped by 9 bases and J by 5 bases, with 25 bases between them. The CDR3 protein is CASPLSLAGGDETQYF. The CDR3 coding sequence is TGCGCCAGTCCGCTCTCCCTTGCTGGGGGCGACGAGACCCAGTACTTC.

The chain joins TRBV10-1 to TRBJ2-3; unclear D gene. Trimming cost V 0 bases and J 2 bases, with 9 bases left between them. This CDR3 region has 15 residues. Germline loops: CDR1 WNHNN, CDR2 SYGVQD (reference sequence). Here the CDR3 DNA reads TGCGCCAGCAGTGAGTCTTCAGGAACCACAGATACGCAGTATTTT. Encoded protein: CASSESSGTTDTQYF.

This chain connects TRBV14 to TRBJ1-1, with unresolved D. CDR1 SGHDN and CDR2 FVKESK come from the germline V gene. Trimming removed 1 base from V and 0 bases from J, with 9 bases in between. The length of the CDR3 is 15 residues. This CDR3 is CASSQGRGVNTEAFF. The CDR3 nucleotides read TGTGCCAGCAGCCAAGGTCGCGGGGTGAACACTGAAGCTTTCTTT.

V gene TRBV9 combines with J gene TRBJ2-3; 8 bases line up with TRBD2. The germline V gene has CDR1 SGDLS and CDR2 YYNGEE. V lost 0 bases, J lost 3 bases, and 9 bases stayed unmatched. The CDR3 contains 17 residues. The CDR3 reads CASSVVDGGVWTDTQYF. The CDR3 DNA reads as TGTGCCAGCAGCGTAGTCGACGGGGGGGTTTGGACAGATACGCAGTATTTT.